These 27 T cell receptor beta chains originate from one sample sequenced in a study of OX40 agonist ivuxolimab in advanced cancers. This table comes from immunoSEQ multiplex PCR, and its TCRdb copy is limited to in-frame clones, with some not included. This sample has around 69,000 clones, with roughly 88% found just once. Sequences were derived from CD4+ or CD8+ T cells sorted from blood, sampled in a trial of the OX40 agonist ivuxolimab. Every receptor here comes from an adult with an advanced solid tumor such as melanoma, head and neck, liver or kidney cancer.

V is TRBV7-2 and J is TRBJ2-2, with TRBD2 identical over 9 bases. In germline, CDR1 is SGHTA, CDR2 FQGNSA. This CDR3 region has 16 residues. The J segment lost 4 bases and the V segment lost 5 bases, leaving 8 bases of the junction unmatched. The CDR3 DNA reads as TGTGCCAGCAGCACCGTTTTAGCGGGGGTCACCGGGGAGCTGTTTTTT. Translated, it gives CASSTVLAGVTGELFF.

This chain connects TRBV7-8 to TRBJ2-1; 10 bases agree with TRBD2. The CDR3 covers 17 residues. CDR1 is SGHVS, CDR2 FQNEAQ, per germline. After removal of 5 bases from V and 2 bases from J, the junction contained 9 bases not matched to a gene. In DNA, the CDR3 is TGTGCCAGCAGCCTCGGGTCTAGCGGGGGCGCCTACAATGAGCAGTTCTTC. Its translation: CASSLGSSGGAYNEQFF.

This sequence joins TRBV10-1 and TRBJ2-1; 11 nucleotides match TRBD2. CDR3 length equals 17 residues. Per germline, CDR1 WNHNN and CDR2 SYGVQD (reference sequence). J was trimmed by 5 bases and V by 2 bases; bases with no gene match: 8. In nucleotides, the CDR3 is TGCGCCAGCAGTGAGCAGGGACTAGCGGTTACGAACAATGAGCAGTTCTTC. It yields the protein CASSEQGLAVTNNEQFF.

V gene TRBV5-8 combines with J gene TRBJ1-5; D remains unclear. Looked up from germline, CDR1 is SGHTS and CDR2 is YDEGEE. The CDR3 runs to 13 residues. V gave up 5 bases and J gave up 2 bases, with 8 bases separating them. CDR3 protein: CASSRTGNQPQHF. CDR3 DNA: TGTGCCAGCAGTCGTACAGGCAATCAGCCCCAGCATTTT.

This clone was detected a few times. The chain links TRBV28 to TRBJ1-2; 7 bases are a match to TRBD1. The CDR3 has 14 amino acids. Trimming at V came to 0 bases and at J to 6 bases, leaving 4 bases not matched to a gene. Germline V gene lookup returns CDR1 MDHEN and CDR2 SYDVKM. The CDR3 nucleotides are TGTGCCAGCAGTTTATGGGAGGGGGCAAATGGCTACACCTTC. Translated, it gives CASSLWEGANGYTF.

The chain has TRBV5-8 and TRBJ2-5, with 7 bases fitting TRBD1. Germline CDR1 is SGHTS and CDR2 is YDEGEE. This CDR3 region has 16 residues. After removal of 0 bases from V and 0 bases from J, the junction contained 5 bases not matched to a gene. The chain's CDR3 is CASSLDRGLYQETQYF. The CDR3, as DNA: TGTGCCAGCAGCTTGGACAGGGGCCTGTACCAAGAGACCCAGTACTTC. The full variable domain, its missing parts supplied by reference TRBV5-8 and TRBJ2-5, is EAGVTQSPTHLIKTRGQQATLRCSPISGHTSVYWYQQALGLGLQFLLWYDEGEERNRGNFPPRFSGRQFPNYSSELNVNALELEDSALYLCASSLDRGLYQETQYFGPGTRLLVL.

This chain joins TRBV7-6 and TRBJ2-1; no clear D gene. This CDR3 comprises 16 residues. Trimming shortened V by 5 bases and J by 0 bases, and 14 bases separated the two germline ends. Germline V gives CDR1 SGHVS, CDR2 FNYEAQ. Here the CDR3 DNA reads TGTGCCAGCAGCCCACGTGCTGGATCCTCCTACAATGAGCAGTTCTTC. It yields the protein CASSPRAGSSYNEQFF.

This chain connects TRBV5-1 to TRBJ2-3, with no clear D. The CDR3 has 11 amino acids. Germline loops: CDR1 SGHRS, CDR2 YFSETQ. V lost 7 bases, J lost 2 bases, and 5 bases lay in between. CDR3 sequence (DNA): TGCGCCAGCGGTCCCACAGATACGCAGTATTTT. Protein sequence: CASGPTDTQYF.

The chain couples TRBV11-2 to TRBJ1-5; D is unresolved. This CDR3 is 15 amino acids long. Trimming shortened V by 3 bases and J by 1 base, and 10 bases separated the two germline ends. CDR1 and CDR2 (germline): SGHAT, FQNNGV. CDR3 sequence reads: CASSFYLDSNQPQHF. The DNA of the CDR3 is TGTGCCAGCAGCTTCTATTTGGACAGCAATCAGCCCCAGCATTTT.

The chain carries TRBV11-3 and TRBJ1-6, with TRBD1 matching 10 bases. Germline trimming cut 5 bases from V and 6 bases from J; bases unmatched to any gene: 7. Germline V gene lookup returns CDR1 SGHNT and CDR2 YENEEA. The CDR3 runs 16 residues. This CDR3 reads CASSTDRGPGNSPLHF. CDR3 coding DNA: TGTGCCAGCAGCACTGACAGGGGGCCGGGTAATTCACCCCTCCACTTT. The whole variable domain, filled in from reference TRBV11-3 and TRBJ1-6, reads EAGVVQSPRYKIIEKKQPVAFWCNPISGHNTLYWYLQNLGQGPELLIRYENEEAVDDSQLPKDRFSAERLKGVDSTLKIQPAELGDSAVYLCASSTDRGPGNSPLHFGNGTRLTVT.

V usage is TRBV5-1 and J usage is TRBJ2-5; D remains ambiguous. The CDR3 runs 11 residues. V lost 2 bases, J lost 5 bases, and 4 bases lay in between. From germline, CDR1 is SGHRS and CDR2 YFSETQ. In DNA, the CDR3 is TGCGCCAGCAGCTTCGGGGAGACCCAGTACTTC. Translating it yields CASSFGETQYF.

The CDR3 spells CASRLADNEQFF. CDR3 DNA sequence: TGTGCCAGCAGGCTAGCGGACAATGAGCAGTTCTTC. The chain uses TRBV2 and TRBJ2-1, with 7 bases that match TRBD2. CDR3 length equals 12 residues. V lost 6 bases, J lost 5 bases, and 1 base stayed unmatched. The germline V gene encodes CDR1 SNHLY and CDR2 FYNNEI.

The table lists this clone with a count of one. In DNA form, the CDR3 reads TGTGCCAGCAGTGGAGGCAGCCCCAATCAGCCCCAGCATTTT. Protein product: CASSGGSPNQPQHF. This rearrangement joins TRBV2 to TRBJ1-5; D is undetermined. Trimming left V 4 bases short and J 3 bases short, with 10 bases between. CDR1 and CDR2 from the germline V gene are SNHLY and FYNNEI. The CDR3 sequence is 14 residues long.

The chain joins TRBV5-4 to TRBJ2-5, with 7 bases lining up with TRBD1. The CDR3 is 15 residues long. V was pared by 6 bases and J by 3 bases, with 11 bases of the junction left unmatched. Germline assignment: CDR1 SGHNT and CDR2 YYREEE (reference sequence). CDR3 residues: CASMNPGQTEETQYF. The CDR3 DNA is TGTGCCAGCATGAACCCGGGACAGACAGAAGAGACCCAGTACTTC.

CDR3 protein: CASQTGALDTQYF. In DNA form, the CDR3 reads TGTGCCAGTCAGACAGGGGCCTTGGATACGCAGTATTTT. The rearrangement uses TRBV2 and TRBJ2-3; TRBD1 matches 8 bases. This CDR3 has 13 residues. Germline V gives CDR1 SNHLY, CDR2 FYNNEI. The J segment lost 6 bases and the V segment lost 9 bases, leaving 8 bases of the junction unmatched.

The chain recombines TRBV6-1 with TRBJ1-6; 8 bases are a match to TRBD1. The V gene end was trimmed by 6 bases and the J gene end by 6 bases; junction bases not matched to a gene: 7. In germline, CDR1 is MNHNS, CDR2 SASEGT. CDR3 length equals 15 residues. The CDR3 sequence is CASRGQGAGNSPLHF. CDR3 in DNA: TGTGCCAGCAGGGGTCAGGGGGCGGGTAATTCACCCCTCCACTTT.

The CDR3 is CARRTQGSGNTIYF. CDR3 bases: TGTGCCAGGCGAACACAGGGCTCGGGAAACACCATATATTTT. The V gene is TRBV6-4, the J gene TRBJ1-3; D is perhaps TRBD1 (6 bases). V was shortened by 9 bases and J by 4 bases, with 16 bases between the two germline ends. CDR3 length: 14 residues. CDR1 MRHNA and CDR2 SNTAGT come from the germline V gene.

This clone was observed once. The chain recombines TRBV18 with TRBJ2-7, with D perhaps assigned TRBD1 or TRBD2 (6 bases each). The CDR3 is 15 amino acids. Germline CDR1 and CDR2: KGHSH and LQKENI. Trimming cost V 6 bases and J 3 bases, with 18 bases left between them. The DNA for the CDR3 is TGTGCCAGCTCTCCCGGGGGCTACGCCCACTACGAGCAGTACTTC. Protein: CASSPGGYAHYEQYF.

This sequence joins TRBV9 and TRBJ2-1; D perhaps matches TRBD2 (5 bases). Trimming pared 0 bases from V and 6 bases from J, leaving 13 bases between. Germline V gene sequence: CDR1 SGDLS, CDR2 YYNGEE. The CDR3 totals 15 residues. The CDR3 here is CASSVVGGLPNEQFF. The CDR3, as DNA: TGTGCCAGCAGCGTAGTAGGTGGACTCCCCAATGAGCAGTTCTTC.

V usage is TRBV6-5 and J usage is TRBJ1-2; 9 positions agree with TRBD1. The germline gives CDR1 MNHEY, CDR2 SVGAGI. The CDR3 consists of 14 residues. Trimming took 2 bases from V and 8 from J; bases not matched to a gene: 6. DNA for the CDR3: TGTGCCAGCAGTTACACAGGGACAGGGCCCGGCTACACCTTC. Translated: CASSYTGTGPGYTF.

The chain couples TRBV10-3 to TRBJ2-4; tentatively, D is TRBD1 (6 bases). The CDR3 loop spans 14 amino acids. The V end was cut by 5 bases, the J end by 7 bases, with 15 bases between. Germline-derived CDR1 and CDR2 are ENHRY and SYGVKD. This chain's CDR3 is CAISPQGEGNIQYF. CDR3 DNA sequence: TGTGCCATCAGTCCACAGGGCGAGGGCAACATTCAGTACTTC.

The chain joins TRBV5-4 to TRBJ2-2; TRBD1 matches at 10 bases. V shed 2 bases and J 6 bases; nucleotides not matched to a gene: 4. CDR1 SGHNT and CDR2 YYREEE come from the germline V gene (reference sequence). The CDR3 is 15 residues long. The CDR3: CASSFRDRGPGELFF. The CDR3 DNA reads as TGTGCCAGCAGCTTCCGGGACAGGGGACCCGGGGAGCTGTTTTTT.

Comment on this clone: The identical CDR3 is also encoded by other nucleotide sequences in the sample. The genes are TRBV5-1 and TRBJ1-1; 7 nucleotides align to TRBD1. V shed 6 bases, J shed 5 bases, and the junction held 13 bases outside the gene matches. The CDR3 is 15 amino acids. Germline lookup yields CDR1 SGHRS and CDR2 YFSETQ. The CDR3 sequence: CASMEGAGGLTEAFF. CDR3 in DNA: TGCGCCAGCATGGAGGGGGCAGGGGGGTTAACTGAAGCTTTCTTT.

The V gene is TRBV29-1, the J gene TRBJ2-1; D not certain. CDR3 length: 10 residues. The V and J ends lost 5 bases and 10 bases respectively, with 9 bases between them. The germline V gene encodes CDR1 SQVTM and CDR2 ANQGSEA. CDR3 protein: CSVQAVEQFF. CDR3 DNA sequence: TGCAGCGTTCAGGCAGTCGAGCAGTTCTTC.

In this sample, this clone turned up once. The chain has TRBV2 and TRBJ1-5; D is perhaps TRBD1 (5 bases). CDR3 size: 13 residues. Germline V lookup: CDR1 SNHLY, CDR2 FYNNEI. With 6 bases removed from V and 9 bases from J, the gap between germline ends came to 15 bases. The CDR3 here is CASSRGGLVPQHF. The CDR3 DNA reads as TGTGCCAGCAGCCGGGGCGGTTTAGTGCCCCAGCATTTT.

The V gene is TRBV4-1, the J gene TRBJ2-5; 11 bases line up with TRBD2. Germline loops: CDR1 MGHRA, CDR2 YSYEKL. Germline trimming cut 3 bases from V and 5 bases from J; bases unmatched to any gene: 8. CDR3 length: 16 amino acids. CDR3 sequence reads: CASSQLAGGAQETQYF. The CDR3 coding sequence is TGCGCCAGCAGCCAGTTAGCGGGGGGGGCCCAGGAGACCCAGTACTTC.

The CDR3: CASSIAFGVGNQPQHF. In nucleotides, the CDR3 is TGTGCCAGTAGTATAGCCTTCGGGGTGGGGAATCAGCCCCAGCATTTT. This chain connects TRBV19 to TRBJ1-5; D is undetermined. Germline V lookup: CDR1 LNHDA, CDR2 SQIVND (reference sequence). The CDR3 has 16 amino acids. Deletions cut 1 base from V and 4 bases from J, with 14 bases between.